The clone carrying this TCR beta chain was counted once. Its antigen is not identified. Germline CDR1 and CDR2: SGHTA and FQGTGA. This CDR3 comprises 14 residues. The junction had 6 bases not matched to a gene; V was cut back by 5 bases and J by 2 bases. This entry comes from a study of cytomegalovirus exposure and HLA in healthy donors. General study findings and limits: For most TCR sequences rarity was the rule, although some public TCRs occurred in many donors. A few of the chains that were CMV-associated were confirmed in vitro to be specific for CMV antigens. Within the 100 to 150 validation repertoires, first-cohort TCR clusters tended to co-occur, according to a later analysis. Researchers catalogued around 150 TCR beta chains as cytomegalovirus-associated.

Only in-frame clones appear in the TCRdb table, and some are missing; sequencing was by immunoSEQ multiplex PCR. The sample contains about 160,000 clones, roughly 80% of which appear only once. This receptor was identified in a man aged 25 to 40 in good health and CMV-seropositive. Sequenced material: PBMCs. This chain links TRBV7-3 with TRBJ2-7; 7 positions match TRBD1. The CDR3 here is CASSLRDSTYEQYF. CDR3 in DNA: TGTGCCAGCAGCCTACGGGACAGCACCTACGAGCAGTACTTC.